One T cell receptor beta chain is described in this entry. Which antigen it targets is not known. Base qualities were left out, and no much larger clone turns up one base away. The sample is drawn from a study of control samples from healthy donors and cancer patients (dated by TCRdb to between 2020 and 2021). Spanning cysteine to phenylalanine, the CDR3 consists of 14 amino acids. The DNA shown is the 42-base CDR3, in frame from base 1. CDR1 and CDR2 (SGHKS, YYEKEE) derive from the germline V gene (reference sequence). Cut back by 3 bases and 3 bases, the V and J ends lie 13 bases apart. Library preparation was by the immunoSEQ multiplex PCR assay. TCRdb's version of the immuneACCESS table is confined to in-frame rearrangements and falls short of the full clone set. An unresolved V gene accounts for under half of the shortfall where checked; the remainder is of unknown origin. The sample yields tens of thousands of clones; approximately 82% were counted once. Around 10% of the sample rests with the top ten.

The receptor was derived from a woman aged 55-70 years in good health. This receptor chain uses TRBV5-5 and TRBJ2-7; a tentative D call is TRBD2 (5 bases match). The sequencing sample was made of blood. The DNA is TGTGCCAGCAGCTGGAGGCAGACGAGCTACGAGCAGTACTTC. It translates as CASSWRQTSYEQYF.